Listed below are T cell receptor beta chains from one sample, sequenced in a study of beta chain features in type 1 diabetes. The data were produced by immunoSEQ multiplex PCR, yet TCRdb's version contains in-frame clones alone and is incomplete. The sample shows roughly 330,000 clones, approximately 9.9% of them seen only once. The source material was naive CD4+ T cells from blood. The receptors derive from a woman aged 30 to 39 in good health. Both conserved end residues are part of each CDR3. A D gene is named only where the DNA matches it firmly. Clone size, where shown, is once, few, many, or a class for clones that have expanded.

D | J | size | V | CDR3 | DNA
TRBD2 | TRBJ2-7 | NA | TRBV5-4 | CASSTGTNNYEQYF | TGTGCCAGCAGTACCGGGACTAACAATTACGAGCAGTACTTC
NA | TRBJ2-1 | NA | TRBV6-5 | CASSSVYYNEQFF | TGTGCCAGCAGTTCGGTCTACTACAATGAGCAGTTCTTC
TRBD2 | TRBJ2-1 | few | TRBV9 | CASSLRISSGKGGNEQFF | TGTGCCAGCAGCCTACGTATTTCTAGCGGGAAAGGAGGCAATGAGCAGTTCTTC
TRBD2 | TRBJ2-7 | NA | TRBV11-2 | CASSLGLAGVYEQYF | TGTGCCAGCAGCTTAGGGCTAGCGGGAGTTTACGAGCAGTACTTC
TRBD2 | TRBJ2-3 | few | TRBV10-3 | CAISGTSGSSTDTQYF | TGTGCCATCAGTGGGACTAGCGGGTCTAGCACAGATACGCAGTATTTT
TRBD1 | TRBJ2-7 | few | TRBV7-3 | CASSNPGQGHYEQYF | TGTGCCAGCAGCAATCCGGGACAGGGCCACTACGAGCAGTACTTC
NA | TRBJ2-1 | NA | TRBV28 | CASTVDSYNEQFF | TGTGCCAGCACCGTCGACAGCTACAATGAGCAGTTCTTC
NA | TRBJ2-6 | NA | TRBV28 | CASSRGVSSGANVLTF | TGTGCCAGCAGTCGCGGGGTCTCCTCTGGGGCCAACGTCCTGACTTTC
NA | TRBJ1-4 | NA | TRBV4-2 | CASSQDRRSGSDEKLFF | TGTGCCAGCAGCCAAGATCGTCGTTCGGGGAGCGATGAAAAACTGTTTTTT
TRBD2 | TRBJ2-1 | NA | TRBV27 | CASSGGRSYNEQFF | TGTGCCAGCAGCGGGGGGAGGTCCTACAATGAGCAGTTCTTC
TRBD1 | TRBJ2-7 | NA | TRBV28 | CASASPGQGAYEQYF | TGTGCCAGCGCCAGTCCGGGACAGGGGGCGTACGAGCAGTACTTC
NA | TRBJ2-7 | NA | TRBV7-9 | CASSLGIGVESLGYEQYF | TGTGCCAGCAGCTTAGGAATAGGGGTCGAGTCATTGGGCTACGAGCAGTACTTC
NA | TRBJ1-1 | NA | TRBV12-5 | CASGLSQNTEAFF | TGTGCTAGTGGTTTGAGCCAGAACACTGAAGCTTTCTTT
TRBD2 | TRBJ2-7 | few | TRBV15 | CATSRAFRGIWLAGTYEQYF | TGTGCCACCAGCAGAGCCTTTAGGGGAATTTGGCTAGCGGGGACCTACGAGCAGTACTTC
NA | TRBJ2-5 | NA | TRBV7-9 | CASSLTGIQETQYF | TGTGCCAGCAGCTTAACGGGGATACAAGAGACCCAGTACTTC
NA | TRBJ2-1 | NA | TRBV18 | CASSPTGSGDNEQFF | TGTGCCAGCTCACCGACAGGGTCGGGGGACAATGAGCAGTTCTTC
TRBD1 | TRBJ2-3 | NA | TRBV4-2 | CASSQNTGGTATDTQYF | TGTGCCAGCAGCCAAAATACAGGGGGCACTGCCACAGATACGCAGTATTTT
NA | TRBJ2-3 | NA | TRBV7-9 | CASSLRGNADTQYF | TGTGCCAGCAGCTTACGCGGGAATGCAGATACGCAGTATTTT
NA | TRBJ1-5 | NA | TRBV27 | CASSPQGFGNQPQHF | TGTGCCAGCAGTCCCCAGGGTTTTGGGAATCAGCCCCAGCATTTT
NA | TRBJ2-5 | NA | TRBV5-1 | CASSLDGREETQYF | TGCGCCAGCAGCTTGGATGGCAGGGAAGAGACCCAGTACTTC
TRBD1 | TRBJ2-7 | NA | TRBV4-3 | CASSQVSGRTGSSSYEQYF | TGCGCCAGCAGCCAAGTAAGCGGTCGGACAGGGAGTAGCTCCTACGAGCAGTACTTC
NA | TRBJ2-7 | few | TRBV28 | CASSLWTVSYEQYF | TGTGCCAGCAGCCTATGGACAGTCTCCTACGAGCAGTACTTC
NA | TRBJ2-1 | few | TRBV7-3 | CASSPSTSAYNEQFF | TGTGCCAGCAGCCCATCGACGAGCGCATACAATGAGCAGTTCTTC
TRBD2 | TRBJ2-3 | NA | TRBV18 | CASSPPLLAGERNTQYF | TGTGCCAGCTCACCACCGTTACTAGCGGGAGAACGAAATACGCAGTATTTT
TRBD2 | TRBJ2-1 | NA | TRBV15 | CATSRPGTRSEVQFF | TGTGCCACCAGCAGACCCGGGACTAGGAGTGAGGTGCAGTTCTTC
TRBD1 | TRBJ2-7 | NA | TRBV18 | CASSPGQGFVHEQYF | TGTGCCAGCTCACCGGGACAGGGTTTCGTCCACGAGCAGTACTTC
NA | TRBJ2-3 | few | TRBV7-2 | CASSFSGSTDTQYF | TGTGCCAGCAGCTTCAGCGGGTCCACAGATACGCAGTATTTT
NA | TRBJ2-1 | NA | TRBV11-2 | CASTLRSSEYNEQFF | TGTGCCAGTACCCTGAGGAGTAGCGAATACAATGAGCAGTTCTTC
TRBD2 | TRBJ2-1 | NA | TRBV28 | CASSLGLSNEQFF | TGTGCCAGCAGTTTGGGACTATCCAATGAGCAGTTCTTC
TRBD2 | TRBJ2-1 | few | TRBV7-2 | CASRGGGFSYNEQFF | TGTGCCAGCAGAGGCGGGGGGTTCTCCTACAATGAGCAGTTCTTC
NA | TRBJ1-2 | NA | TRBV25-1 | CASSEWRGIGGYTF | TGTGCCAGCAGTGAATGGAGGGGAATCGGTGGCTACACCTTC
NA | TRBJ1-1 | few | TRBV4-3 | CASSQDLGRDTEAFF | TGCGCCAGCAGCCAAGATTTAGGCCGGGACACTGAAGCTTTCTTT